This T cell receptor (beta chain) was recovered during a study of OX40 agonist ivuxolimab in advanced cancers. Background for the entire study: Ivuxolimab, which targeted the costimulatory receptor OX40 (CD134), was an agonistic, fully human IgG2 monoclonal antibody. Among the approximately 50 dose-escalation patients, around 19 had hepatocellular carcinoma, roughly 15 melanoma, 9 renal cell carcinoma and 9 head and neck cancer. Peripheral TCRbeta sequencing aimed to test whether ivuxolimab altered TCR sequence diversity and caused clonal T-cell expansion. Three dose-escalation patients achieved partial responses, one with hepatocellular carcinoma and two with cutaneous melanoma. The dose-escalation cohort was roughly 80% male with a mean age of about 58 years, ranging from about 20 to 80. The paper covers the monotherapy dose-escalation part of the phase I ivuxolimab trial, which included N of about 50 patients. Patients were allowed to have had prior anti-PD-1, anti-PD-L1 or anti-CTLA-4 therapy, and 40% of the dose-escalation patients had previously received checkpoint inhibitors. Intravenous ivuxolimab was administered to patients every 2 weeks at six dose levels: 0.01, 0.1, 0.3, 1.5, 3 and 10 mg/kg.

Overall study outcomes, separate from this receptor: Low levels of normalized T-cell clonal expansion were also seen in some patients who did not respond. At doses of 0.1 to 3.0 mg/kg, clonal expansion of both CD4+ and CD8+ blood T cells was observed from baseline to week 6. On average, CD8+ T cells showed more expanded clones than CD4+ T cells after ivuxolimab. The antigen specificity of the peripheral T cells that underwent clonal expansion was not determined. Partial responders in the 0.1-3.0 mg/kg groups had among the lowest normalized peripheral clonal expansion, especially among CD8+ T cells.

The junction shows trimming of 7 bases on V and 7 bases on J, and the gene matches do not reach 11 bases of it. From cysteine to phenylalanine, the CDR3 is 14 amino acids long. Only the CDR3 DNA stays, 42 bases, in frame from base 1. Based on the germline V gene (reference sequence), the CDR1 and CDR2 sequences are GTSNPN and SVGIG. For sequencing of the TCRbeta CDR3 region, genomic DNA was extracted from the sorted cells. The immunoSEQ Assay was used to sequence the TCRbeta CDR3 regions. This is the immuneACCESS table as TCRdb keeps it, with only in-frame sequences that have V and J called. A part of the clones is gone; compared with another copy, unresolved V genes explain less than half, and the rest is unexplained. The sample records roughly 45,000 clones, around 88% of which are singletons. Jointly, the top ten make up about 35% of the sample. The trial excluded patients who had a history of autoimmune disease or were on systemic immunosuppression. Peripheral blood for TCR sequencing was collected from all dose cohorts at baseline, on cycle 4 day 1, and on cycle 7 day 1. Samples were obtained from an open-label, multicenter, first-in-human phase I dose-escalation trial of ivuxolimab. The trial enrolled adults with locally advanced or metastatic head and neck squamous cell, hepatocellular, melanoma or renal cell carcinoma. Before TCR sequencing, CD4+ and CD8+ T cells were separately sorted from peripheral blood.

Concerning this clone itself: Its antigen target is currently unknown. The record has no base qualities; no much larger clone is one base away.

The chain links TRBV30 with TRBJ2-1; TRBD2 lines up with 9 middle nucleotides. The receptor was isolated from an adult with an advanced solid tumor such as melanoma, head and neck, liver or kidney cancer. The sample was CD4+ or CD8+ T cells sorted from blood, taken in a trial of the OX40 agonist ivuxolimab. The CDR3 region reads CAYHLAGPGNEQFF. The DNA sequence reads TGTGCCTACCATCTAGCGGGGCCGGGAAATGAGCAGTTCTTC.